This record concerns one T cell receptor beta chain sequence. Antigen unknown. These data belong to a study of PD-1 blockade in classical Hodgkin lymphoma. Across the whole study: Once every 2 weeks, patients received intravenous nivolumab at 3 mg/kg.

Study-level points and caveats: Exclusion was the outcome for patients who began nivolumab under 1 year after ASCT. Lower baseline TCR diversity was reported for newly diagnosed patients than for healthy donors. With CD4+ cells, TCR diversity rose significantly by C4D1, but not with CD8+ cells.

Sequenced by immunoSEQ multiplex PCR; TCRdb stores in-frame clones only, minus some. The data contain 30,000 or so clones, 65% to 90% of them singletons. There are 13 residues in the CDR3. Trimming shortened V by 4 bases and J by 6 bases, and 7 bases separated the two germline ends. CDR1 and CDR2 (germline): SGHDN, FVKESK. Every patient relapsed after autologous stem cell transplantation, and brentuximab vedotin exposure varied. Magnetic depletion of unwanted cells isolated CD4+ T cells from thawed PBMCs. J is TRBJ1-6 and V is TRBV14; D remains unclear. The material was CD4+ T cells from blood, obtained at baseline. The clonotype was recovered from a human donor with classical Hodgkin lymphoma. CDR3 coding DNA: TGTGCCAGCAGCCGGGATTTTAATTCACCCCTCCACTTT. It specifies CASSRDFNSPLHF.